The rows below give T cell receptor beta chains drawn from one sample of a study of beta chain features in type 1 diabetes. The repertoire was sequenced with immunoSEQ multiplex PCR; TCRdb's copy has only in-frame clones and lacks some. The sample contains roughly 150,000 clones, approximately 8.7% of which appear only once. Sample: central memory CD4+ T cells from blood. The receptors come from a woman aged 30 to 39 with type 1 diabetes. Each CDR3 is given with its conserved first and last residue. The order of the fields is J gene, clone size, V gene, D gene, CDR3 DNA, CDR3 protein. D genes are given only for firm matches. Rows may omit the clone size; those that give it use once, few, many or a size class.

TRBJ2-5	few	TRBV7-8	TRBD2	TGTGCCAGCAGCCGACAGACTAGCGGGGCACAAGAGACCCAGTACTTC	CASSRQTSGAQETQYF
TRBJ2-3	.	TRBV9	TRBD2	TGTGCCAGCAGCGTATTAGCGGGAGACGGAGATACGCAGTATTTT	CASSVLAGDGDTQYF
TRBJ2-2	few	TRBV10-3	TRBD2	TGTGCCATCCCATCGGGCGGGAGCGCCACCGGGGAGCTGTTTTTT	CAIPSGGSATGELFF
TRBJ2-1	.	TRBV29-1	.	TGCAGCGTTGAAGTCTTAAGGAGCGGAAACAATGAGCAGTTCTTC	CSVEVLRSGNNEQFF
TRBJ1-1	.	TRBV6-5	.	TGTGCCAGCAGTTACTTCGGGAAAAACACTGAAGCTTTCTTT	CASSYFGKNTEAFF
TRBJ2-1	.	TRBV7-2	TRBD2	TGTGCCAGCAGCACGGGACTAGCGGACCCATCCTACAATGAGCAGTTCTTC	CASSTGLADPSYNEQFF
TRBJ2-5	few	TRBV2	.	TGTGCCAGCAGTAGCTATAGTGTAGAGACCCAGTACTTC	CASSSYSVETQYF
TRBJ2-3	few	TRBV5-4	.	TGTGCCAGCAGCTTGGCGCCGGGGGACACAGATACGCAGTATTTT	CASSLAPGDTDTQYF
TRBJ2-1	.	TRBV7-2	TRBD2	TGTGCCAGCAGCGTAACTAGCGGGAGGGCCAGAAATGAGCAGTTCTTC	CASSVTSGRARNEQFF
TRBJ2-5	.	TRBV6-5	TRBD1	TGTGCCAGCACCCCCGGGACAGCAACCCAAGAGACCCAGTACTTC	CASTPGTATQETQYF
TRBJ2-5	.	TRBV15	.	TGTGCCACCAGCTCAACAGGCCACGAGACCCAGTACTTC	CATSSTGHETQYF
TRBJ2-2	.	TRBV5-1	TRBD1	TGCGCCTCAACAGGGGCGGCTGTATCCGGGGAGCTGTTTTTT	CASTGAAVSGELFF
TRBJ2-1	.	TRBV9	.	TGTGCCAGCAGCCCACGACAGGAGTACAATGAGCAGTTCTTC	CASSPRQEYNEQFF
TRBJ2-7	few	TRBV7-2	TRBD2	TGTGCCAGCAGCTTAGCGCCCAGCGGGAGGTGGGAGCAGTACTTC	CASSLAPSGRWEQYF